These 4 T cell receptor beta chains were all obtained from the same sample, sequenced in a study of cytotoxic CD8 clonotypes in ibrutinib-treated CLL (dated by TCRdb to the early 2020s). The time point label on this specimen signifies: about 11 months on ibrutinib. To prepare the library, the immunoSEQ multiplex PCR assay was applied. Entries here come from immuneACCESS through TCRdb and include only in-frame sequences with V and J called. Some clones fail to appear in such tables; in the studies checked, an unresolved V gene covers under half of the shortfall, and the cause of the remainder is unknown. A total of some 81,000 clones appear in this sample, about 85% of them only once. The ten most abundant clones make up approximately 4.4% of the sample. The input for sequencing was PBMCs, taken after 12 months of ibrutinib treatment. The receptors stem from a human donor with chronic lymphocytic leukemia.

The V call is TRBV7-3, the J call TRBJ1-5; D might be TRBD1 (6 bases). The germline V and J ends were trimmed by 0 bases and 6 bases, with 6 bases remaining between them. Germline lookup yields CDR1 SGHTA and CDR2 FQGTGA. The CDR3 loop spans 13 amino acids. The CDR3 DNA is TGTGCCAGCAGCTTAACAGGGGGTCAGCCCCAGCATTTT. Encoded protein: CASSLTGGQPQHF. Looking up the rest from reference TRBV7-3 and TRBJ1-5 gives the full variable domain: GAGVSQTPSNKVTEKGKYVELRCDPISGHTALYWYRQSLGQGPEFLIYFQGTGAADDSGLPNDRFFAVRPEGSVSTLKIQRTERGDSAVYLCASSLTGGQPQHFGDGTRLSIL.

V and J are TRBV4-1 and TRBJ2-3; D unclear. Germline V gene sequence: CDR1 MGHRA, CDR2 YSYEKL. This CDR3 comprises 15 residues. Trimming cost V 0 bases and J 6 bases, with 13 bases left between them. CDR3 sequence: CASSQDFLSDDTQYF. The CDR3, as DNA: TGCGCCAGCAGCCAAGATTTCCTATCCGATGATACGCAGTATTTT.

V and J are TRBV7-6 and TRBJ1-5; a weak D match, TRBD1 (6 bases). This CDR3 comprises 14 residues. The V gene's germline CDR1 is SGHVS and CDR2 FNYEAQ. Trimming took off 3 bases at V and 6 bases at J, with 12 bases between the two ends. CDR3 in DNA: TGTGCCAGCAGCTTGGGGGCGGTTGGTCAGCCCCAGCATTTT. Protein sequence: CASSLGAVGQPQHF. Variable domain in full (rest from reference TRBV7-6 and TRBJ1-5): GAGVSQSPRYKVTKRGQDVALRCDPISGHVSLYWYRQALGQGPEFLTYFNYEAQQDKSGLPNDRFSAERPEGSISTLTIQRTEQRDSAMYRCASSLGAVGQPQHFGDGTRLSIL.

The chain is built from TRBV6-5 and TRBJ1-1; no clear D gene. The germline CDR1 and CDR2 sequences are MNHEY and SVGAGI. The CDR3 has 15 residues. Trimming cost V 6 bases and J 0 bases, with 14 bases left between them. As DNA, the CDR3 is TGTGCCAGCAGCCGAACAGTTAGCCTGAACACTGAAGCTTTCTTT. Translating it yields CASSRTVSLNTEAFF.